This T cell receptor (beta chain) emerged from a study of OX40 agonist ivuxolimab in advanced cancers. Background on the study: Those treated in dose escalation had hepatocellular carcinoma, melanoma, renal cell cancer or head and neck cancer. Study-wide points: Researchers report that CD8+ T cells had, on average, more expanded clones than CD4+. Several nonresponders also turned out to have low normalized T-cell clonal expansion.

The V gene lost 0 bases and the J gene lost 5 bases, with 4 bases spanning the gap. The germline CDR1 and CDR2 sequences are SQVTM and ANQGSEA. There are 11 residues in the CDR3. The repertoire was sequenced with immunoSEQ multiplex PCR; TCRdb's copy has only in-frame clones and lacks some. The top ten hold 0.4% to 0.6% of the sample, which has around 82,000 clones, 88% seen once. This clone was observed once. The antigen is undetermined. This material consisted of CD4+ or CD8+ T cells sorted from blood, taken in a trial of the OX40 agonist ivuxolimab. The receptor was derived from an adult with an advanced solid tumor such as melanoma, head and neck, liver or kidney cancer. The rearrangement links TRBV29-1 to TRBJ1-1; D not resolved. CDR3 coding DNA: TGCAGCGTTGAAGAAGGGACTGAAGCTTTCTTT. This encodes CSVEEGTEAFF.